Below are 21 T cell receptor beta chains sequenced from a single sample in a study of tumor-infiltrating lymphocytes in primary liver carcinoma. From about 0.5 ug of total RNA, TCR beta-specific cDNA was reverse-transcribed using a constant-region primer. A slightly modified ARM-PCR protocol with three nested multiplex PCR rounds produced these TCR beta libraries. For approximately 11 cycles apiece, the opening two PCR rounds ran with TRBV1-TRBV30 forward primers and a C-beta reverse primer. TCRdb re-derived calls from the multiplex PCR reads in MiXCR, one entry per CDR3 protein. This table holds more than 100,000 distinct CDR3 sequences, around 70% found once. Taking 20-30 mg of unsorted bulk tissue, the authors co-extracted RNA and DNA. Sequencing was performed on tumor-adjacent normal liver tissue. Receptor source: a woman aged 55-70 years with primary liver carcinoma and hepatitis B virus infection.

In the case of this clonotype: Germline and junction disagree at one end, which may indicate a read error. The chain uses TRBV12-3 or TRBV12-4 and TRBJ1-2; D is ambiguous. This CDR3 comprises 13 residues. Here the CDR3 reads CANSLGSTYGYTF. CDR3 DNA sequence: TGCGCCAACAGTTTAGGCAGTACCTATGGTTACACCTTC.

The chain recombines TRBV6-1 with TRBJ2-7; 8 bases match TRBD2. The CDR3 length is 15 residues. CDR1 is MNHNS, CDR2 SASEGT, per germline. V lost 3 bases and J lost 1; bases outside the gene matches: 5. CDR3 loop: CASSEVSGSSYEQYF. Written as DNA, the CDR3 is TGTGCCAGCAGTGAGGTGAGCGGGAGTTCCTACGAGCAGTACTTC.

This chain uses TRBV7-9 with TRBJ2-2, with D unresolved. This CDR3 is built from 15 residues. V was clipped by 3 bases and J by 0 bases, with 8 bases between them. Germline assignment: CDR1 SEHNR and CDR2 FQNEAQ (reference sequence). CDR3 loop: CASSFGVTNTGELFF. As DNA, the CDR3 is TGTGCCAGCAGCTTTGGGGTGACGAACACCGGGGAGCTGTTTTTT.

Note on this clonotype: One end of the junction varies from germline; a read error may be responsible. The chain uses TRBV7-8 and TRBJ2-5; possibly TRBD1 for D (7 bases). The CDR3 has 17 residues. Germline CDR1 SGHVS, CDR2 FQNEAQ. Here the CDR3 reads CANSLIIEQGGGETQYF. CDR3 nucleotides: TGTGCCAACAGCTTAATAATTGAGCAGGGGGGAGGAGAGACCCAGTACTTC.

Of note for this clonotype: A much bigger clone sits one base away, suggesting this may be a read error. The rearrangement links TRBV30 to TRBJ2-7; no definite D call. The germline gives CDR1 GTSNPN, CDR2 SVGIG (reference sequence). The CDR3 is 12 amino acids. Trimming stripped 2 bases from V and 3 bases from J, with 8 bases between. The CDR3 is CAWSRRSYEQYF. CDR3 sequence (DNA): TGTGCCTGGAGTAGAAGGAGCTACGAGCAGTACTTC.

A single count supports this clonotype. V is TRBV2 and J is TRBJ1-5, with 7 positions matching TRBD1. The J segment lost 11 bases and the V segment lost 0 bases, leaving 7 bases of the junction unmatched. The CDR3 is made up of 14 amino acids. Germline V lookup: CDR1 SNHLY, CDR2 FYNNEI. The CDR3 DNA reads TGTGCCAGCAGTGAAGCGCGGGGGGGACAGTCCCAGCATTTT. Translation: CASSEARGGQSQHF.

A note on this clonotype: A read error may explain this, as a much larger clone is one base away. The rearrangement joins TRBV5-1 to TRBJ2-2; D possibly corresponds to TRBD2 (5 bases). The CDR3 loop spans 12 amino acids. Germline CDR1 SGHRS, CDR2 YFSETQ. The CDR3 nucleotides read TGCGCCAGCAGCTTTGTAAACGGGGAGCCGTTTTTT. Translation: CASSFVNGEPFF.

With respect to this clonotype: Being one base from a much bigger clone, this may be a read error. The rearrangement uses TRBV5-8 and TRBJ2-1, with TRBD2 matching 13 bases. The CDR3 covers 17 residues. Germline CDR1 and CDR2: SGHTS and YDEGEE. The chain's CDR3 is CASGLGLAGPQGCEQFF. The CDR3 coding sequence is TGTGCCAGCGGCTTGGGACTAGCGGGGCCCCAGGGGTGTGAGCAGTTCTTC.

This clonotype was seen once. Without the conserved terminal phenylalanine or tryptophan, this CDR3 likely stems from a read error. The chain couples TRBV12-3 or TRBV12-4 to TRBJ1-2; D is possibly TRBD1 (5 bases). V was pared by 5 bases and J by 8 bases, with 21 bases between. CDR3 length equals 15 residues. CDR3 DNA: TGTGCCAGCAGTCCGCACCCGTTTGGGGGAGTGGGCTACACCTCC. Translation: CASSPHPFGGVGYTS.

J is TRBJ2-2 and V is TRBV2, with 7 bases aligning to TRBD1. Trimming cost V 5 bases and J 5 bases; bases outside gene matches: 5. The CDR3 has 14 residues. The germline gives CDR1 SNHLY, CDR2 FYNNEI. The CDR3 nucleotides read TGTGCCAGCAGTTACAGGGGCGGAACCGGGGAGCTGTTTTTT. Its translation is CASSYRGGTGELFF.

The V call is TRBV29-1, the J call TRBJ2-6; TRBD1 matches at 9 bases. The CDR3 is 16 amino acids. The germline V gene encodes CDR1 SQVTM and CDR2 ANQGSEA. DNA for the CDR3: TGCGGCGCCGGGACAGGGAGTGTTGCTGGGGCCAACGTCCTGACTTTC. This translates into CGAGTGSVAGANVLTF.

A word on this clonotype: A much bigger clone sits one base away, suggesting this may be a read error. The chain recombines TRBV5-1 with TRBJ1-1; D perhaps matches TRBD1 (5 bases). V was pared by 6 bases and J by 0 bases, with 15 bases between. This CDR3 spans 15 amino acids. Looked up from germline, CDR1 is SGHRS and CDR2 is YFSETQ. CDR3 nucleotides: TGCGCCAGCAACTTTGCGGGGGGTTTGAACACTGAAGCTTTCTTT. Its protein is CASNFAGGLNTEAFF. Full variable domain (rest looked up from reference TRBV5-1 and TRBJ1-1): KAGVTQTPRYLIKTRGQQVTLSCSPISGHRSVSWYQQTPGQGLQFLFEYFSETQRNKGNFPGRFSGRQFSNSRSEMNVSTLELGDSALYLCASNFAGGLNTEAFFGQGTRLTVV.

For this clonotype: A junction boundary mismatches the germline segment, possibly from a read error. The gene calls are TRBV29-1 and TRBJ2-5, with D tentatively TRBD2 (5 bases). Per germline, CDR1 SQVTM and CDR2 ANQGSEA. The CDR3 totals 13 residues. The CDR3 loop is CSVEQIAKETQYF. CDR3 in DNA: TGTAGCGTTGAACAAATCGCCAAAGAGACCCAGTACTTC.

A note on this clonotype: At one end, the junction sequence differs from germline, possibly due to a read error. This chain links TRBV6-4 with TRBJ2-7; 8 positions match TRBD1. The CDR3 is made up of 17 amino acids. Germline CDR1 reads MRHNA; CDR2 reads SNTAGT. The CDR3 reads CAGSDLEDREVLYEQYF. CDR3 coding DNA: TGTGCCGGCAGTGATTTAGAGGACAGGGAAGTACTCTACGAGCAGTACTTC.

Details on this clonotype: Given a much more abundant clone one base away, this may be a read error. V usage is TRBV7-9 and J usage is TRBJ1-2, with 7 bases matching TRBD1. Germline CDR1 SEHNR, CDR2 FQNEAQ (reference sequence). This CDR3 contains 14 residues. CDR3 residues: CASSLATGDGGCTF. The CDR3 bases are TGTGCCAGCAGCTTAGCCACAGGGGATGGTGGCTGCACCTTC. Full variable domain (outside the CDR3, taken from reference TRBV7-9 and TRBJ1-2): DTGVSQNPRHKITKRGQNVTFRCDPISEHNRLYWYRQTLGQGPEFLTYFQNEAQLEKSRLLSDRFSAERPKGSFSTLEIQRTEQGDSAMYLCASSLATGDGGCTFGSGTRLTVV.

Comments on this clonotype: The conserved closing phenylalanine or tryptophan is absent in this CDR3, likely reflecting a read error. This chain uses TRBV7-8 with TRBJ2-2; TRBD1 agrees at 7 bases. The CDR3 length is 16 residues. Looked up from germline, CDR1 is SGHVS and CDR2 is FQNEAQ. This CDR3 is CAGSTRTGHNTRELFL. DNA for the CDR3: TGTGCCGGCAGCACCAGGACAGGACATAACACCAGGGAGCTGTTTTTA.

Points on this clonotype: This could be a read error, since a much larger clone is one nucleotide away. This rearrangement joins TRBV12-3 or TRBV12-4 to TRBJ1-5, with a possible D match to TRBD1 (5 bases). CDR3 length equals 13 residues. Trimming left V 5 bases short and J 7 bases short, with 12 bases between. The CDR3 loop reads CASSPRVVQPQHF. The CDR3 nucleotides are TGTGCCAGCAGTCCCAGGGTAGTCCAGCCCCAGCATTTT.

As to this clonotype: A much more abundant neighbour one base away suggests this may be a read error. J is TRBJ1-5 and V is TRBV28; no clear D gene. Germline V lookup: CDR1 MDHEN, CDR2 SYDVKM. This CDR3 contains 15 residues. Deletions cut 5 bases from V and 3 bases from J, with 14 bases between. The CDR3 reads CASSLPGLANQPQHF. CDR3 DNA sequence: TGTGCCAGCAGTCTCCCTGGGCTAGCCAATCAGCCCCAGCATTTT.

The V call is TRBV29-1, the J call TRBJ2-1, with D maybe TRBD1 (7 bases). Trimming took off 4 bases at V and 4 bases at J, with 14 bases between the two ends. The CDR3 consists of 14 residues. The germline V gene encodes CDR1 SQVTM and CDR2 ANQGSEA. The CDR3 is CSVVGGQRYNEQFF. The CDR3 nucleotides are TGCAGCGTTGTGGGGGGACAGCGTTACAATGAGCAGTTCTTC.

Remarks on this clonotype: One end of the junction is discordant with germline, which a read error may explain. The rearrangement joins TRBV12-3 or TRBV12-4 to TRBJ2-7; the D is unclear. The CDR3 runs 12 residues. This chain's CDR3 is CANSPGVYEQYF. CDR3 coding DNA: TGTGCCAACAGTCCCGGAGTCTACGAGCAGTACTTC.

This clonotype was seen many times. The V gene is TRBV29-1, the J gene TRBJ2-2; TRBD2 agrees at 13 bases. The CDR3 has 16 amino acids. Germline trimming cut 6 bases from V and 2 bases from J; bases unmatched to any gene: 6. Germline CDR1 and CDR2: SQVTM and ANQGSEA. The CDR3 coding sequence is TGCAGCGTCCCCGGGACTAGCGGGGCTAACACCGGGGAGCTGTTTTTT. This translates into CSVPGTSGANTGELFF.